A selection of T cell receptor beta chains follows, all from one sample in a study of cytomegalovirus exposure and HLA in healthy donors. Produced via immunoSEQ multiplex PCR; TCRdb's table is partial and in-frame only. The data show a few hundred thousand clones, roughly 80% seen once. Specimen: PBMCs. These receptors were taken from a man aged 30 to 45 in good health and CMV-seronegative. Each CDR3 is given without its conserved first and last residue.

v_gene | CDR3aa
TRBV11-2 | ASSLDPSRVRNQPQH
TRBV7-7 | AISGGPGEQY
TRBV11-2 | ASSKTGTGQPQH
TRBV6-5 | ASSWRDSYEQY
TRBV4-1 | ASSQDGDIGEETQY
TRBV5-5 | ASSLSSNTEAF
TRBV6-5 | ASRAGLNTEAF
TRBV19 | ASMAAPYGYT
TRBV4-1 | ASRAPGSGYEQY
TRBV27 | ASSFRVNTEAF
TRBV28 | ATGSDRGVYGYT
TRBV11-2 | ASSFDRGDTEAF
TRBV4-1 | ASSPARGGLRVSSYEQY
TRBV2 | ASLRREAQPSYT
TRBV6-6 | ASSKDRGSHEQY
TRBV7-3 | ASSSTYRDRGEFSGGDNEQF
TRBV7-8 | ASSLGDSSYEQY
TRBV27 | ASTVAGGTDTQY
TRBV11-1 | ASSPRTSGGDGKETQY
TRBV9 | ASNMGQGSYNEQF
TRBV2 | ASSENGQGWY
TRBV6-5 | ASSGGTGGKGGYT
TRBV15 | ATSRDFTSGGRVTDTQY
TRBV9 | ASSVVYRLAGGEVEETQY
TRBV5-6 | ASSLGEVRSSYEQY
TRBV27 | ASRGLAGGSLYEQY
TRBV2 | ASRGDLVGNTIY
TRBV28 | ASSLRGGVQYGYT
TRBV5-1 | ASSQVPGQGWGNEKLF
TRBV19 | ASSIATGRELY
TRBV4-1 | ASSRTQGAQGYT
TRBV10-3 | AISEGGEKLF
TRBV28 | ASSILQGNYGYT
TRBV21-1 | ASSEGATGELF
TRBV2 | ASSDQTGNNVKLF
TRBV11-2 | ASSSSGQETQY
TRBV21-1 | ASIPWARDTGELF
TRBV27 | ASSFGEGGANVLT
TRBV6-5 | ASSYVQLDTQY
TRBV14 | ASSQDWAGGLDTEAF
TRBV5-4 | ASSFDRGTGELF
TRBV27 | ASSPTGGAETQY
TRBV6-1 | ASSPLRGYEQY
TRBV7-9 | ASSLALGGTQETQY
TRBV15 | ATSTYRGRPDTQY
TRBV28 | ASSRTGLGTEAF
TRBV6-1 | ASSLSGLNTEAF